Each of the 12 T cell receptor beta chains below was sequenced from the same sample in a study of vaccination and CD4 T cells after COVID-19. The Oncomine TCR Beta short-read assay sequenced DNA from cultured CD4+ T cells. TCRdb used MiXCR to reprocess the PCR reads, holding one entry per CDR3 protein. The sample lists around 11,000 distinct CDR3 sequences, around 60% occurring once. For these TCRs, the target antigens are not known. Treatment specified: approximately 11-day PBMC culture with coronavirus spike peptide pools or control peptides (ViraFEST assay). The material was CD4+ T cells from blood, cultured in vitro, obtained before SARS-CoV-2 vaccination. Receptors originate from a human donor who had recovered from COVID-19.

Only a few counts were recorded for this clonotype. The chain employs TRBV6-1 and TRBJ1-2; no firm D call. The CDR3 has 14 residues. The germline CDR1 and CDR2 sequences are MNHNS and SASEGT. V lost 7 bases, J lost 2 bases, and 14 bases lay in between. CDR3 coding DNA: TGTGCCAGCACGCGGGGATACCCCAACTATGGCTACACCTTC. As protein: CASTRGYPNYGYTF.

This chain uses TRBV20-1 with TRBJ2-3; D perhaps matches TRBD1 (6 bases). Germline V gives CDR1 DFQATT, CDR2 SNEGSKA (reference sequence). With 6 bases removed from V and 2 bases from J, the gap between germline ends came to 12 bases. CDR3 length: 13 amino acids. CDR3 sequence: CSADSSITDTQYF. The CDR3 bases are TGCAGTGCGGACAGTTCTATCACAGATACGCAGTATTTT.

The chain joins TRBV19 to TRBJ1-5; 8 bases agree with TRBD1. The CDR3 runs to 15 residues. The germline gives CDR1 LNHDA, CDR2 SQIVND (reference sequence). J lost 7 bases, V lost 6 bases, and 11 bases had no gene match. The CDR3 here is CASSRDRPSEQPQHF. The DNA of the CDR3 is TGTGCCAGTAGCCGGGACAGGCCTTCCGAGCAGCCCCAGCATTTT.

The V call is TRBV20-1, the J call TRBJ2-2; no reliable D call. Germline assignment: CDR1 DFQATT and CDR2 SNEGSKA (reference sequence). Trimming took off 2 bases at V and 3 bases at J, with 4 bases between the two ends. This CDR3 spans 12 amino acids. This CDR3 is CSARRYTGELFF. CDR3 sequence (DNA): TGCAGTGCTAGACGATACACCGGGGAGCTGTTTTTT.

The chain carries TRBV19 and TRBJ2-2; 12 bases match TRBD1. V gave up 9 bases and J gave up 6 bases; unmatched junction bases: 5. The CDR3 loop spans 14 amino acids. The germline V gene has CDR1 LNHDA and CDR2 SQIVND (reference sequence). As DNA, the CDR3 is TGTGCCAGCACGGGACAGGGGGCTTCCGGGGAGCTGTTTTTT. It encodes CASTGQGASGELFF.

The chain couples TRBV9 to TRBJ1-5; D remains ambiguous. Trimming took 0 bases from V and 7 from J, leaving 8 bases between them. CDR1 and CDR2 (germline): SGDLS, YYNGEE. The CDR3 length is 13 residues. CDR3 region: CASSVGSAQPQHF. The CDR3 DNA sequence: TGTGCCAGCAGCGTAGGATCGGCGCAGCCCCAGCATTTT.

This chain uses TRBV12-3 or TRBV12-4 with TRBJ1-2; tentative D call: TRBD1 (6 bases). This CDR3 has 14 residues. V gave up 6 bases and J gave up 1 base, with 12 bases separating them. The CDR3 region is CASSYGQLNYGYTF. In nucleotides, the CDR3 is TGTGCCAGCAGCTACGGACAGCTTAACTATGGCTACACCTTC.

The table lists this clonotype with a count of one. The chain is built from TRBV15 and TRBJ2-3, with D perhaps given as TRBD1 or TRBD2 (5 bases each). CDR1 LNHNV and CDR2 YYDKDF come from the germline V gene (reference sequence). Trimming removed 1 base at V and 3 bases at J, with 11 bases between. This CDR3 is built from 15 residues. This chain's CDR3 is CATSRVRGATDTQYF. CDR3 DNA sequence: TGTGCCACCAGCAGAGTACGGGGCGCTACAGATACGCAGTATTTT.

This clonotype was recorded a few times. The chain recombines TRBV20-1 with TRBJ1-6, with D tentatively TRBD1 (5 bases). V was shortened by 0 bases and J by 6 bases, with 15 bases between the two germline ends. The CDR3 extends over 16 amino acids. From germline, CDR1 is DFQATT and CDR2 SNEGSKA (reference sequence). The CDR3, as DNA: TGCAGTGCTAGAGATCAGGGTTCGGGGCTTAATTCACCCCTCCACTTT. The encoded protein is CSARDQGSGLNSPLHF.

The V gene is TRBV2, the J gene TRBJ2-2, with 10 bases aligning to TRBD1. The CDR3 runs to 15 residues. The V and J ends lost 5 bases and 1 base, in that order; junction bases with no gene match: 1. CDR1 is SNHLY and CDR2 is FYNNEI in the germline V gene. The CDR3 nucleotides read TGTGCCAGCAGTCGGGACAGGGGGAACACCGGGGAGCTGTTTTTT. Its protein is CASSRDRGNTGELFF. Filled out from reference TRBV2 and TRBJ2-2, the complete variable domain reads EPEVTQTPSHQVTQMGQEVILRCVPISNHLYFYWYRQILGQKVEFLVSFYNNEISEKSEIFDDQFSVERPDGSNFTLKIRSTKLEDSAMYFCASSRDRGNTGELFFGEGSRLTVL.

The V call is TRBV11-2, the J call TRBJ2-7; 8 bases line up with TRBD2. Germline assignment: CDR1 SGHAT and CDR2 FQNNGV. V was pared by 1 base and J by 4 bases, with 12 bases of the junction left unmatched. The CDR3 has 17 residues. The CDR3 spells CASSLATSGLGGYEQYF. The DNA of the CDR3 is TGTGCCAGCAGCTTAGCTACATCGGGACTAGGTGGTTACGAGCAGTACTTC.

This clonotype was picked up a small number of times. The rearrangement links TRBV20-1 to TRBJ1-2; the match to TRBD1 covers 7 bases. The germline V gene has CDR1 DFQATT and CDR2 SNEGSKA (reference sequence). V gave up 2 bases and J gave up 6 bases; unmatched junction bases: 9. This CDR3 has 14 amino acids. The CDR3 sequence is CSARWSTGSNGYTF. DNA of the CDR3: TGCAGTGCTAGATGGTCGACAGGGAGTAATGGCTACACCTTC.